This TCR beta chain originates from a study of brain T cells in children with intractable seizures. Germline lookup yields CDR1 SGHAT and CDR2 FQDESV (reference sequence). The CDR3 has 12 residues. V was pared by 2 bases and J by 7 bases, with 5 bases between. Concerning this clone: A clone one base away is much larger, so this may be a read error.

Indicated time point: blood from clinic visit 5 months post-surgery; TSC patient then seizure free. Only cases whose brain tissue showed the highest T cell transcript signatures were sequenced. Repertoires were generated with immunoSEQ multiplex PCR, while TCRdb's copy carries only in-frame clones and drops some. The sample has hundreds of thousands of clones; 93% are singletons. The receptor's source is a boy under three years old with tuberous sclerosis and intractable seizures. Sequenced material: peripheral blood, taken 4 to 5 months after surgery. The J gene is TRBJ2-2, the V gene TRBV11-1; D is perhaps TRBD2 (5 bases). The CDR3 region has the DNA TGTGCCAGCAGCTTAAGCGGCGGGGAGCTGTTTTTT. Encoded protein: CASSLSGGELFF.